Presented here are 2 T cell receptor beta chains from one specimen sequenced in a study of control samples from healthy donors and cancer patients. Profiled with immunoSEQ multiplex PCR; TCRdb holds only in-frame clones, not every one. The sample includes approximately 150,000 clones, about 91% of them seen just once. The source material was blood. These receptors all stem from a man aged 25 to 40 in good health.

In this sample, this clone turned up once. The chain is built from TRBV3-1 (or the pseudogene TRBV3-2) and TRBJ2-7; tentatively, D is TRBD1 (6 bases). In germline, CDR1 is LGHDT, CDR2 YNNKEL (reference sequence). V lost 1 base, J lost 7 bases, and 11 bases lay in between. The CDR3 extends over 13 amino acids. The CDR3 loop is CASSQANRDEQYF. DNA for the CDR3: TGTGCCAGCAGCCAAGCCAACAGGGATGAGCAGTACTTC.

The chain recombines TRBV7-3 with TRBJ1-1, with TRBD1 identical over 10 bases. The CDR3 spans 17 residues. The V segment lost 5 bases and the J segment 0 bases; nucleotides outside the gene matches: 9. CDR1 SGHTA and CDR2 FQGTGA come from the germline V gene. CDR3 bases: TGTGCCAGCAGCAGGACAGGGGGGGCCCCAATGAACACTGAAGCTTTCTTT. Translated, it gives CASSRTGGAPMNTEAFF.